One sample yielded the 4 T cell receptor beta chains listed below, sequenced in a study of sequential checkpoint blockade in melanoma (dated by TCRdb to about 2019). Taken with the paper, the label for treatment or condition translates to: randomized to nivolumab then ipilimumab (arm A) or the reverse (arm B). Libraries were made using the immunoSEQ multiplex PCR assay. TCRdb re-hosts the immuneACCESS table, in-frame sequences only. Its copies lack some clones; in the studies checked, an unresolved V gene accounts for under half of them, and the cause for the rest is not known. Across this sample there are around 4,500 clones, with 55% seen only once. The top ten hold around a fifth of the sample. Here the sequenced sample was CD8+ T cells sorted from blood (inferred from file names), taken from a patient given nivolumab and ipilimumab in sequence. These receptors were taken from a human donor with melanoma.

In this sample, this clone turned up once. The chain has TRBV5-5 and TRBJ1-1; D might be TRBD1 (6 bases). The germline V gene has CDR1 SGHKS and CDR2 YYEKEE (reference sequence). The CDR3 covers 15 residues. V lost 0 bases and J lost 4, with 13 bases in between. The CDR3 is CASSLVQGFGTEAFF. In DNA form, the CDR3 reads TGTGCCAGCAGCTTGGTACAGGGTTTTGGCACTGAAGCTTTCTTT. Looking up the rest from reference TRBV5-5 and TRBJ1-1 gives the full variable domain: DAGVTQSPTHLIKTRGQQVTLRCSPISGHKSVSWYQQVLGQGPQFIFQYYEKEERGRGNFPDRFSARQFPNYSSELNVNALLLGDSALYLCASSLVQGFGTEAFFGQGTRLTVV.

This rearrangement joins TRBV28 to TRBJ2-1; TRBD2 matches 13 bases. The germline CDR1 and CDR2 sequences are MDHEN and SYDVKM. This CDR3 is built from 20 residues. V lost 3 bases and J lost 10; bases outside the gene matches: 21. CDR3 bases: TGTGCCAGCAGTTTCACAGGGGGCTGGGGGACTAGCGGGGCCGGGGAGGAGCAGTTCTTC. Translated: CASSFTGGWGTSGAGEEQFF.

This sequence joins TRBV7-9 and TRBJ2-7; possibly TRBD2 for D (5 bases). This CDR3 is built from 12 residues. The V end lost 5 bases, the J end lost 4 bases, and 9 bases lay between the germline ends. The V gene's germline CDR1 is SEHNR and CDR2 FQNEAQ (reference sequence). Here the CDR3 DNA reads TGTGCCAGCAGCGCCGGGGATTACGAGCAGTACTTC. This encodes CASSAGDYEQYF. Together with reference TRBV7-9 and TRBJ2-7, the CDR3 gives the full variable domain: DTGVSQNPRHKITKRGQNVTFRCDPISEHNRLYWYRQTLGQGPEFLTYFQNEAQLEKSRLLSDRFSAERPKGSFSTLEIQRTEQGDSAMYLCASSAGDYEQYFGPGTRLTVT.

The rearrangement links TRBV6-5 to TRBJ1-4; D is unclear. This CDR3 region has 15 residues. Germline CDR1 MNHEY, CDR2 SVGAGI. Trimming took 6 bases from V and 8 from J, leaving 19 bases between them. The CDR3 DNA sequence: TGTGCCAGCAGCCCCGGGATTAGGGATAGAGAAAAACTGTTTTTT. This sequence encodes CASSPGIRDREKLFF.